This T cell receptor beta chain originates from a study of cytomegalovirus exposure and HLA in healthy donors. This PCR relied on a set of 60 Vbeta primers and 13 Jbeta primers. This table comes from immunoSEQ multiplex PCR, and its TCRdb copy is limited to in-frame clones, with some not included. The data show approximately 110,000 clones, 75% to 85% seen once. The CDR3 sequence is 15 residues long. V lost 0 bases to trimming and J lost 6 bases, with 11 bases between them. Germline values: CDR1 ENHRY, CDR2 SYGVKD. This TCR was recovered from a man aged 35-49 years in good health and CMV-seronegative. The sample comprised PBMCs. The V call is TRBV10-3, the J call TRBJ2-2, with D tentatively TRBD2 (6 bases). This CDR3 reads CAISESGGSAGELFF. In nucleotides, the CDR3 is TGTGCCATCAGTGAGTCGGGGGGATCGGCCGGGGAGCTGTTTTTT.